Listed below are T cell receptor beta chains from one sample, sequenced in a study of T cell repertoires in cytomegalovirus infection. Their target antigens are unknown. TCRdb processed the reads anew with MiXCR; each CDR3 protein has one entry. The table records 150,000 or so distinct CDR3 sequences, over 25% of them present only once. Sequencing used CD8+ T cells from cultured PBMCs, obtained from culture after CMV antigen stimulation. These receptors all stem from a human donor in good health (CMV status not recorded). Some clones in this sample may be carry-over from other donors' samples. The CDR3 runs from the conserved cysteine through the conserved F or W. A D gene is named only where the DNA matches it firmly. The size of a clone is reported for some rows only, either as once, few or many, or as a class for expanded clones.

NA	TRBV5-1	many	TRBJ1-2	CASSLDSGDGYTF	TGCGCCAGCAGCTTGGATTCAGGGGATGGCTACACCTTC
NA	TRBV2	NA	TRBJ2-7	CASSEGPRESYEQYF	TGTGCCAGCAGCGAGGGGCCCCGGGAGAGCTACGAGCAGTACTTC
TRBD1	TRBV19	NA	TRBJ2-1	CASSIGTGSYNEQFF	TGTGCCAGTAGTATAGGGACAGGTTCCTACAATGAGCAGTTCTTC
NA	TRBV7-3	few	TRBJ2-1	CASSLGLRDEQFF	TGTGCCAGCAGCTTAGGCCTTCGCGATGAGCAGTTCTTC
NA	TRBV4-2	NA	TRBJ2-4	CASSQEAALGGDIQYF	TGTGCCAGTAGCCAAGAAGCGGCCTTAGGTGGGGACATTCAGTACTTC
NA	TRBV4-1	NA	TRBJ1-2	CASSQGPFDYGYTF	TGCGCCAGCAGCCAAGGACCATTCGACTATGGCTACACCTTC
NA	TRBV24-1	NA	TRBJ2-6	CATKAAGANVLTF	TGTGCCACCAAGGCGGCTGGGGCCAACGTCCTGACTTTC
NA	TRBV5-1	NA	TRBJ2-7	CASSSEGGASYEQYF	TGCGCCAGCAGCTCGGAGGGGGGGGCTTCCTACGAGCAGTACTTC
NA	TRBV12-3/TRBV12-4	few	TRBJ2-1	CASSQAGEQFF	TGTGCCAGCAGTCAAGCTGGTGAGCAGTTCTTC
TRBD1	TRBV4-1	NA	TRBJ2-3	CASSQVGGVGTGASGDTQYF	TGCGCCAGCAGCCAAGTAGGAGGTGTGGGGACAGGGGCCTCGGGGGATACGCAGTATTTT
NA	TRBV19	many	TRBJ1-2	CASLGPTNYGYTF	TGTGCCTCCCTCGGGCCCACTAACTATGGCTACACCTTC
TRBD2	TRBV2	NA	TRBJ2-1	CASNRDSGGNEQFF	TGTGCCAGCAACCGGGACTCCGGGGGGAATGAGCAGTTCTTC
NA	TRBV7-2	NA	TRBJ1-6	CASSLDLPGSSYNSPLHF	TGTGCCAGCAGCTTAGACCTTCCGGGGAGCTCCTATAATTCACCCCTCCACTTT
NA	TRBV14	few	TRBJ2-2	CASSQLAPGELFF	TGTGCCAGCAGCCAACTAGCGCCCGGGGAGCTGTTTTTT
TRBD2	TRBV12-3/TRBV12-4	NA	TRBJ2-3	CASSPPAGGFPDTQYF	TGTGCCAGCAGCCCCCCTGCGGGGGGGTTCCCAGATACGCAGTATTTT
NA	TRBV4-1	NA	TRBJ2-3	CASSQAPGDTQYF	TGTGCCAGCAGCCAAGCCCCGGGAGATACGCAGTATTTT
TRBD1	TRBV7-9	NA	TRBJ2-1	CASSPDRVREFF	TGTGCCAGCAGCCCCGACAGGGTCCGCGAGTTCTTC
NA	TRBV19	many	TRBJ2-7	CASTHGYEQYF	TGTGCCAGTACTCATGGGTACGAGCAGTACTTC
NA	TRBV12-3/TRBV12-4	many	TRBJ2-1	CASSLKVGGLDSYNEQFF	TGTGCCAGCAGTTTAAAGGTTGGCGGCCTAGACTCCTACAATGAGCAGTTCTTC
TRBD1	TRBV12-3/TRBV12-4	NA	TRBJ2-3	CASRPQTGVGDTQYF	TGTGCCAGCAGACCTCAGACAGGGGTCGGAGATACGCAGTATTTT
TRBD2	TRBV27	few	TRBJ2-1	CASSSAGGSSYNEQFF	TGTGCCAGCAGTAGCGCGGGGGGAAGCTCCTACAATGAGCAGTTCTTC
NA	TRBV2	NA	TRBJ2-1	CATKTGLEQFF	TGTGCCACCAAAACAGGGCTTGAGCAGTTCTTC
TRBD1	TRBV12-3/TRBV12-4	many	TRBJ1-4	CASSDRGNEKLFF	TGTGCCAGCAGCGACAGGGGGAATGAAAAACTGTTTTTT
NA	TRBV7-2	many	TRBJ2-1	CASTIPWGVHEQFF	TGTGCCAGCACCATACCGTGGGGGGTCCATGAGCAGTTCTTC
NA	TRBV6-2/TRBV6-3	few	TRBJ2-4	CASSYSGLGDIQYF	TGTGCCAGCAGTTATTCAGGGCTTGGAGACATTCAGTACTTC
NA	TRBV19	once	TRBJ1-1	CASSPGRGQVRMNTEAFF	TGTGCCAGTAGTCCCGGGCGGGGGCAGGTCCGGATGAACACTGAAGCTTTCTTT
NA	TRBV19	NA	TRBJ1-1	CASSIEGEVNTEAFF	TGTGCCAGTAGTATTGAGGGGGAAGTGAACACTGAAGCTTTCTTT
NA	TRBV12-3/TRBV12-4	NA	TRBJ2-2	CASSPDSSELFF	TGTGCCAGCAGTCCGGACAGTTCGGAGCTGTTTTTT
TRBD2	TRBV7-6	NA	TRBJ2-2	CASSLPKEVAGGPTGELFF	TGTGCCAGCAGCTTACCCAAGGAGGTAGCGGGGGGGCCCACCGGGGAGCTGTTTTTT
TRBD1	TRBV19	NA	TRBJ1-5	CASSIDGTASNQPQHF	TGTGCCAGTAGTATAGACGGGACAGCTAGCAATCAGCCCCAGCATTTT
TRBD1	TRBV15	NA	TRBJ1-1	CATSSTKTGDKNTEAFF	TGTGCCACCAGCAGTACTAAGACAGGGGACAAGAACACTGAAGCTTTCTTT
TRBD1	TRBV29-1	many	TRBJ2-5	CSVEDQRGGQGQETQYF	TGCAGCGTTGAAGATCAACGGGGAGGACAGGGACAAGAGACCCAGTACTTC
NA	TRBV12-3/TRBV12-4	few	TRBJ2-1	CAVTGTLYNEQFF	TGTGCCGTAACCGGGACCCTCTACAATGAGCAGTTCTTC
NA	TRBV7-2	few	TRBJ1-1	CASSQTAGTLNTEAFF	TGTGCCAGCAGCCAAACCGCCGGGACGTTGAACACTGAAGCTTTCTTT
NA	TRBV12-3/TRBV12-4	few	TRBJ2-2	CASSFPSDRPNTGELFF	TGTGCCAGCAGTTTCCCATCCGACAGACCGAACACCGGGGAGCTGTTTTTT
NA	TRBV11-2	NA	TRBJ2-7	CASSSGDTYEQYF	TGTGCCAGCAGTTCAGGGGACACCTACGAGCAGTACTTC
NA	TRBV4-1	NA	TRBJ1-5	CASSQADTSNQPQHF	TGCGCCAGCAGCCAAGCAGACACTAGCAATCAGCCCCAGCATTTT
TRBD1	TRBV6-1	NA	TRBJ1-6	CASSWTGLNSPLHF	TGTGCCAGCAGCTGGACAGGGCTTAATTCACCCCTCCACTTT
NA	TRBV5-1	NA	TRBJ2-1	CASSLALPTLSSYNEQFF	TGCGCCAGCAGCTTGGCCCTTCCTACTTTGAGCTCCTACAATGAGCAGTTCTTC
TRBD1	TRBV7-3	few	TRBJ1-5	CASSPRGRGGSGNQPQHF	TGTGCCAGCAGCCCAAGGGGGCGGGGGGGCTCCGGGAATCAGCCCCAGCATTTT
NA	TRBV7-9	NA	TRBJ2-7	CASSLEMGSRQYF	TGTGCCAGCAGCTTAGAGATGGGATCGAGACAGTACTTC
NA	TRBV7-2	NA	TRBJ2-2	CASSITADTGELFF	TGTGCCAGCAGCATTACGGCAGACACCGGGGAGCTGTTTTTT
TRBD1	TRBV27	NA	TRBJ1-1	CASSLQQGVDEAFF	TGTGCCAGCAGTTTACAGCAGGGGGTCGATGAAGCTTTCTTT
NA	TRBV6-5	NA	TRBJ2-5	CASSYSRGTPQETQYF	TGTGCCAGCAGTTACTCACGGGGCACCCCACAAGAGACCCAGTACTTC
NA	TRBV7-9	many	TRBJ2-6	CASLEGSVTSGANVLTF	TGTGCCAGCTTAGAGGGCTCAGTCACCTCTGGGGCCAACGTCCTGACTTTC
TRBD2	TRBV7-6	many	TRBJ2-3	CASSLTGLAGSDTQYF	TGTGCCAGCAGCTTAACGGGACTAGCGGGGTCGGATACGCAGTATTTT
TRBD1	TRBV27	NA	TRBJ2-5	CASSPPNRGLETQYF	TGTGCCAGCAGCCCGCCAAACAGGGGGTTAGAGACCCAGTACTTC
TRBD1	TRBV7-2	many	TRBJ2-7	CASSLSPTGGFLEQYF	TGTGCCAGCAGCCTCTCACCTACAGGGGGCTTCCTCGAGCAGTACTTC